The 9 T cell receptor beta chains listed next were all sequenced from one sample in a study of T cell responses to AZD1222 COVID-19 vaccine. Libraries were prepared by immunoSEQ multiplex PCR; TCRdb keeps only in-frame clonotypes and omits some of them. The table records 25,000 to 40,000 clones, 88% of them present only once. This specimen was peripheral blood, taken 28 days after the second AZD1222 dose. These receptors were obtained from an adult who received the AZD1222 COVID-19 vaccine.

V gene TRBV13 combines with J gene TRBJ1-5; no clear D gene. The CDR3 covers 13 residues. V was shortened by 1 base and J by 4 bases, with 5 bases between the two germline ends. The germline CDR1 and CDR2 sequences are PRHDT and FYEKMQ (reference sequence). In DNA, the CDR3 is TGTGCCAGCAGCTTAGACAGAAATCAGCCCCAGCATTTT. Protein product: CASSLDRNQPQHF.

This chain joins TRBV30 and TRBJ2-7; D is unclear. Germline values: CDR1 GTSNPN, CDR2 SVGIG (reference sequence). This CDR3 has 11 residues. The ends were cut back, 2 bases at V and 3 bases at J, with 5 bases in the middle. Written as DNA, the CDR3 is TGTGCCTGGAGTAACCGCTACGAGCAGTACTTC. Translating gives CAWSNRYEQYF.

This chain uses TRBV4-1 with TRBJ2-2, with D perhaps matching TRBD1 (6 bases). The CDR3 has 17 amino acids. Trimming removed 2 bases from V and 6 bases from J, with 19 bases in between. CDR1 MGHRA and CDR2 YSYEKL come from the germline V gene. Here the CDR3 DNA reads TGCGCCAGCAGCCAACTGCCCCAGGACAGTACGGCCGGGGAGCTGTTTTTT. This codes for CASSQLPQDSTAGELFF.

As concerns this clone: A junction end diverges from the germline sequence, so it may reflect a read error. This chain links TRBV6-1 with TRBJ2-7, with TRBD1 as a possible D gene (5 bases). Germline CDR1 and CDR2: MNHNS and SASEGT. This CDR3 region has 12 residues. The CDR3 loop is CASSEGAYEQYF. The CDR3 DNA reads as TGTGCCAGCAGCGAAGGGGCCTACGAGCAGTACTTC.

This chain links TRBV15 with TRBJ1-6; D possibly corresponds to TRBD1 (5 bases). V lost 0 bases to trimming and J lost 7 bases, with 16 bases between them. Per germline, CDR1 LNHNV and CDR2 YYDKDF (reference sequence). CDR3 size: 17 residues. The CDR3 is CATSRDRGDGGNSPLHF. CDR3 sequence (DNA): TGTGCCACCAGCAGAGATCGAGGGGACGGCGGGAATTCACCCCTCCACTTT. Using reference TRBV15 and TRBJ1-6 for the parts outside the CDR3, the full variable domain is DAMVIQNPRYQVTQFGKPVTLSCSQTLNHNVMYWYQQKSSQAPKLLFHYYDKDFNNEADTPDNFQSRRPNTSFCFLDIRSPGLGDTAMYLCATSRDRGDGGNSPLHFGNGTRLTVT.

In this sample, this clone turned up a few times. The gene calls are TRBV2 and TRBJ1-4, with TRBD1 as a possible D gene (6 bases). This CDR3 comprises 12 residues. Germline assignment: CDR1 SNHLY and CDR2 FYNNEI. Trimming pared 6 bases from V and 8 bases from J, leaving 10 bases between. CDR3 loop: CASSGDREKLFF. The CDR3 nucleotides are TGTGCCAGCAGCGGCGACAGGGAAAAACTGTTTTTT.

This chain joins TRBV7-6 and TRBJ2-1; 9 bases line up with TRBD1. From germline, CDR1 is SGHVS and CDR2 FNYEAQ. V gave up 0 bases and J gave up 7 bases; unmatched junction bases: 4. This CDR3 is 15 amino acids long. In DNA, the CDR3 is TGTGCCAGCAGCTTAGCGCGACAGGGGGGGAATGAGCAGTTCTTC. Its translation: CASSLARQGGNEQFF.

The rearrangement joins TRBV4-2 to TRBJ2-5, with 10 bases matching TRBD2. The CDR3 is 16 amino acids. CDR1 and CDR2 (germline): LGHNA, YNFKEQ. J lost 5 bases, V lost 0 bases, and 6 bases had no gene match. The CDR3 nucleotides read TGTGCCAGCAGCCAAGAGCGAGCGGGGGGGTCGGAGACCCAGTACTTC. This codes for CASSQERAGGSETQYF.

V usage is TRBV7-9 and J usage is TRBJ2-2, with a tentative D call TRBD1 (6 bases). Looked up from germline, CDR1 is SEHNR and CDR2 is FQNEAQ (reference sequence). This CDR3 has 13 residues. Deletions cut 5 bases from V and 7 bases from J, with 11 bases between. CDR3 sequence (DNA): TGTGCCAGCAGCCCAGGGGATTTCGGGGAGCTGTTTTTT. It specifies CASSPGDFGELFF.